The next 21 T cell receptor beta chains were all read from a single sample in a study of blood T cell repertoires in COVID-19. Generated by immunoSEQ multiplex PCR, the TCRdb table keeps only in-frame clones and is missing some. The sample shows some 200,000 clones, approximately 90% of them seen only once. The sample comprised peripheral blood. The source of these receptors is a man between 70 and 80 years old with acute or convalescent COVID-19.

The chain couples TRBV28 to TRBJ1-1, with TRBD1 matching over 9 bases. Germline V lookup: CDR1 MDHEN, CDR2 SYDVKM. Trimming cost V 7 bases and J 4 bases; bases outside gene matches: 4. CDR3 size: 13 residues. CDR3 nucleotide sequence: TGTGCCAGCAAGACAGGGGGAGGCACTGAAGCTTTCTTT. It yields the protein CASKTGGGTEAFF.

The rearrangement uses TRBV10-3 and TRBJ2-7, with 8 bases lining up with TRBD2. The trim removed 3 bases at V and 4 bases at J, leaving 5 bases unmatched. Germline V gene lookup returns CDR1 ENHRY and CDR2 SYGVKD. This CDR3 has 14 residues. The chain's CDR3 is CAISDSSGRYEQYF. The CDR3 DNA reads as TGTGCCATCAGTGACTCTAGCGGGCGGTACGAGCAGTACTTC.

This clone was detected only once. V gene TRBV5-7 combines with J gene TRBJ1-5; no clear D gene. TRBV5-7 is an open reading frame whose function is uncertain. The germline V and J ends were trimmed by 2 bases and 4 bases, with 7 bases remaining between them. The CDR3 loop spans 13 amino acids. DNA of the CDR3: TGTGCCAGCAGCTTTACGGGGAATCAGCCCCAGCATTTT. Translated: CASSFTGNQPQHF.

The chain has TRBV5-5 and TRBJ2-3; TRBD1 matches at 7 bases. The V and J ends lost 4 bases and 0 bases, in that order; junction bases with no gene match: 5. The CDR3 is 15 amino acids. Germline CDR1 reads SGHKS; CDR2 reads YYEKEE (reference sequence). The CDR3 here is CASSPGQLSTDTQYF. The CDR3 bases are TGTGCCAGCAGCCCGGGACAGCTAAGCACAGATACGCAGTATTTT. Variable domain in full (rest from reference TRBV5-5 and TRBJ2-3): DAGVTQSPTHLIKTRGQQVTLRCSPISGHKSVSWYQQVLGQGPQFIFQYYEKEERGRGNFPDRFSARQFPNYSSELNVNALLLGDSALYLCASSPGQLSTDTQYFGPGTRLTVL.

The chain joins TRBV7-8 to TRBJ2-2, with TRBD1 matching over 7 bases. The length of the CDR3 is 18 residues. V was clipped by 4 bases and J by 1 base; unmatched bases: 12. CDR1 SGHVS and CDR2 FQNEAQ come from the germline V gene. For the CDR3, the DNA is TGTGCCAGCAGCTCGTATTCCGGACAGGCAAGGAACACCGGGGAGCTGTTTTTT. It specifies CASSSYSGQARNTGELFF.

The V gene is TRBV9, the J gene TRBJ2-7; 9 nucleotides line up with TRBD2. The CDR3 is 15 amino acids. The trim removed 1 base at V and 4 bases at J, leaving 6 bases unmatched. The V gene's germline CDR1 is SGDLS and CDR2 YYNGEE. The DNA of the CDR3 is TGTGCCAGCAGCGTATATCCTAGCGGGATTTACGAGCAGTACTTC. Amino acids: CASSVYPSGIYEQYF. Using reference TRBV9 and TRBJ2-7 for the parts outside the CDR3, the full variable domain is DSGVTQTPKHLITATGQRVTLRCSPRSGDLSVYWYQQSLDQGLQFLIQYYNGEERAKGNILERFSAQQFPDLHSELNLSSLELGDSALYFCASSVYPSGIYEQYFGPGTRLTVT.

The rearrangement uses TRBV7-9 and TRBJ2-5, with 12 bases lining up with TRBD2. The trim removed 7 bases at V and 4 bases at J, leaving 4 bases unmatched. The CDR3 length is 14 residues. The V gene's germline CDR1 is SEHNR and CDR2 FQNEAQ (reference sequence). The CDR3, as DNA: TGTGCCAGCACCACACTAGCGGGAGGAGAGACCCAGTACTTC. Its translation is CASTTLAGGETQYF.

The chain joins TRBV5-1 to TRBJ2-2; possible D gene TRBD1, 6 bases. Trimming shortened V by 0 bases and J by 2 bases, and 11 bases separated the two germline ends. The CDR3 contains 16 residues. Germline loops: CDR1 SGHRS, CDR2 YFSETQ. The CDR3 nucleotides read TGCGCCAGCAGCTTGGCCAGGGGCCCCAACACCGGGGAGCTGTTTTTT. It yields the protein CASSLARGPNTGELFF. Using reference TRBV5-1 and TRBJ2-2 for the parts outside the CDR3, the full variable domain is KAGVTQTPRYLIKTRGQQVTLSCSPISGHRSVSWYQQTPGQGLQFLFEYFSETQRNKGNFPGRFSGRQFSNSRSEMNVSTLELGDSALYLCASSLARGPNTGELFFGEGSRLTVL.

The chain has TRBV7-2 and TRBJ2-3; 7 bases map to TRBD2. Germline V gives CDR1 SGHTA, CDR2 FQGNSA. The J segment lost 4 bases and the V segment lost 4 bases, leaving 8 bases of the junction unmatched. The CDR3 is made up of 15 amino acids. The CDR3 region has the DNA TGTGCCAGCAGCTCCCCGGGACTACCTTCAGATACGCAGTATTTT. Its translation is CASSSPGLPSDTQYF.

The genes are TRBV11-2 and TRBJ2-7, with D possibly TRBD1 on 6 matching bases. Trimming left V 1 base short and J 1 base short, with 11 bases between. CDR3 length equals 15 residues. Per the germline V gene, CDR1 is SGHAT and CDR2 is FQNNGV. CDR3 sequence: CASSLAPTGSYEQYF. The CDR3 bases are TGTGCCAGCAGCTTAGCCCCGACAGGTTCCTACGAGCAGTACTTC.

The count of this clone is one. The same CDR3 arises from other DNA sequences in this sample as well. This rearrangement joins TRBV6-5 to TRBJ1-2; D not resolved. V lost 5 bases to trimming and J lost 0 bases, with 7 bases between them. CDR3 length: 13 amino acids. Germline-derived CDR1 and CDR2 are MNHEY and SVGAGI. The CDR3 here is CASSRQANYGYTF. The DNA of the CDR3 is TGTGCCAGCAGTCGACAAGCTAACTATGGCTACACCTTC.

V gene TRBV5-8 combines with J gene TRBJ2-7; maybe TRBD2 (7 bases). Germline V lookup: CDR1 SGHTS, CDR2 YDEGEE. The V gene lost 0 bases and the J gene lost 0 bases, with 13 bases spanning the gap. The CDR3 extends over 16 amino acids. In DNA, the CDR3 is TGTGCCAGCAGCTTGGATGGCGGGGGCTCCTCCTACGAGCAGTACTTC. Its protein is CASSLDGGGSSYEQYF.

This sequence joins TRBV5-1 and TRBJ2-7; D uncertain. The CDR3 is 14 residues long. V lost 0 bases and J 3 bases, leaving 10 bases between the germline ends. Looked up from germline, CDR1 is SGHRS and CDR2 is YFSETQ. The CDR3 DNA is TGCGCCAGCAGCTTGGTGACATCCAACTACGAGCAGTACTTC. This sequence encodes CASSLVTSNYEQYF.

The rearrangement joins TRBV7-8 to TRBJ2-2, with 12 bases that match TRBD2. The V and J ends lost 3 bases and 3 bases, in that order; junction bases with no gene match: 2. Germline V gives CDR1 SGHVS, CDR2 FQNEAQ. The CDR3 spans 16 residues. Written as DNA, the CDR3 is TGTGCCAGCAGCTTGAGGACTAGCGGGGACACCGGGGAGCTGTTTTTT. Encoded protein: CASSLRTSGDTGELFF.

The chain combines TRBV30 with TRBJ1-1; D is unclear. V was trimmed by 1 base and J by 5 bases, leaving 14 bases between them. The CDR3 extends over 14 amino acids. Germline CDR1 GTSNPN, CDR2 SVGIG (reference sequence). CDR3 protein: CAWSEGPPGTEAFF. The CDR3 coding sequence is TGTGCCTGGAGTGAAGGGCCCCCGGGGACTGAAGCTTTCTTT.

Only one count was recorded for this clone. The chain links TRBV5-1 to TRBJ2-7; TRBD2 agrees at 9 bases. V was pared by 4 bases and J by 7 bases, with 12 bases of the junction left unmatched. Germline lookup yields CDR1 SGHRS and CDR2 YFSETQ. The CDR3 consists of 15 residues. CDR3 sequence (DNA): TGCGCCAGCAGCCCTTTAAGTAGCGGGAGTGGTGAGCAGTACTTC. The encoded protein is CASSPLSSGSGEQYF.

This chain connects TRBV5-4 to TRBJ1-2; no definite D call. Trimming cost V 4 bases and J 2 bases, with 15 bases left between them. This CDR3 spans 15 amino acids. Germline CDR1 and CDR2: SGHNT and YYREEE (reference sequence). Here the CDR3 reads CASSTRTGLNYGYTF. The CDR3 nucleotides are TGTGCCAGCAGCACCCGGACGGGGTTGAACTATGGCTACACCTTC.

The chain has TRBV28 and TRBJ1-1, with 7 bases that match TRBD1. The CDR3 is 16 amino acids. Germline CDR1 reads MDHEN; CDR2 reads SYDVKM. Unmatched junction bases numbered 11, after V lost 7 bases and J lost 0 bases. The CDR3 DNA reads TGTGCCAGCAAGCGACAGGGAACCGCCATGAACACTGAAGCTTTCTTT. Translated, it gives CASKRQGTAMNTEAFF. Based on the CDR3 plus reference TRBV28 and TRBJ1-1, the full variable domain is DVKVTQSSRYLVKRTGEKVFLECVQDMDHENMFWYRQDPGLGLRLIYFSYDVKMKEKGDIPEGYSVSREKKERFSLILESASTNQTSMYLCASKRQGTAMNTEAFFGQGTRLTVV.

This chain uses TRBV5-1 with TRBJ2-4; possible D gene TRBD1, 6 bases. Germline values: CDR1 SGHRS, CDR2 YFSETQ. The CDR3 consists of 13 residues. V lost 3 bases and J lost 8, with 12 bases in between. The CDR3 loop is CASSYRVSDIQYF. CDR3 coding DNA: TGCGCCAGCAGCTACAGGGTTTCGGACATTCAGTACTTC.

The CDR3 region has the DNA TGTGCCAGCAGCTTAAAGAGTAACACTGAAGCTTTCTTT. Its translation: CASSLKSNTEAFF. The chain links TRBV7-3 to TRBJ1-1, with D hard to call. Germline CDR1 is SGHTA and CDR2 is FQGTGA. The V end lost 1 base, the J end lost 2 bases, and 5 bases lay between the germline ends. This CDR3 has 13 residues.

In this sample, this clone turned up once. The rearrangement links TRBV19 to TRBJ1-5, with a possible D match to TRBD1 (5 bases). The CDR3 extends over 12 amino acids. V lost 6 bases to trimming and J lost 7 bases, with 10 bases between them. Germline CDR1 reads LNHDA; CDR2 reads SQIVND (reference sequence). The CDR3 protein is CASSAGYQPQHF. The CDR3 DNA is TGTGCCAGTAGCGCAGGGTACCAGCCCCAGCATTTT. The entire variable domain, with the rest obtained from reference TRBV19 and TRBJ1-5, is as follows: DGGITQSPKYLFRKEGQNVTLSCEQNLNHDAMYWYRQDPGQGLRLIYYSQIVNDFQKGDIAEGYSVSREKKESFPLTVTSAQKNPTAFYLCASSAGYQPQHFGDGTRLSIL.